Presented here are 18 T cell receptor beta chains from one specimen sequenced in a study of radiotherapy plus CTLA-4 blockade in lung cancer. Only in-frame clones appear in the TCRdb table, and some are missing; sequencing was by immunoSEQ multiplex PCR. The table shows some 34,000 clones, with 72% occurring only once. Sequenced here: peripheral blood, sampled from a patient treated with radiotherapy plus ipilimumab. These TCRs come from a human donor with non-small cell lung cancer who had stable disease on radiotherapy plus ipilimumab.

This chain links TRBV5-1 with TRBJ2-1; 12 bases agree with TRBD2. J lost 4 bases, V lost 4 bases, and 3 bases had no gene match. This CDR3 spans 15 amino acids. CDR1 and CDR2 (germline): SGHRS, YFSETQ. CDR3 DNA: TGCGCCAGCAGCATACTAGCGGGGGGATACAATGAGCAGTTCTTC. Amino acid sequence: CASSILAGGYNEQFF.

The gene calls are TRBV12-5 and TRBJ1-1; TRBD1 matches at 9 bases. The CDR3 totals 13 residues. Germline V lookup: CDR1 LGHNT, CDR2 FRNRAP. The J segment lost 4 bases and the V segment lost 6 bases, leaving 3 bases of the junction unmatched. The CDR3 sequence: CASGKQGATEAFF. In DNA form, the CDR3 reads TGTGCTAGTGGAAAACAGGGGGCCACTGAAGCTTTCTTT.

This clone was found a few times. The chain couples TRBV14 to TRBJ1-1; 7 nucleotides line up with TRBD1. Per the germline V gene, CDR1 is SGHDN and CDR2 is FVKESK. This CDR3 spans 14 amino acids. With V trimmed by 4 bases and J by 2 bases, 4 bases remained unmatched. CDR3 amino acids: CASSPQGVNTEAFF. CDR3 nucleotides: TGTGCCAGCAGCCCCCAGGGGGTAAACACTGAAGCTTTCTTT. Using reference TRBV14 and TRBJ1-1 for the parts outside the CDR3, the full variable domain is EAGVTQFPSHSVIEKGQTVTLRCDPISGHDNLYWYRRVMGKEIKFLLHFVKESKQDESGMPNNRFLAERTGGTYSTLKVQPAELEDSGVYFCASSPQGVNTEAFFGQGTRLTVV.

The chain couples TRBV5-1 to TRBJ2-3; 13 bases agree with TRBD2. The germline V gene has CDR1 SGHRS and CDR2 YFSETQ. The CDR3 contains 15 residues. J gave up 6 bases and V 4 bases, and 5 bases lay outside the gene matches. CDR3 loop: CASSTGLAGVDTQYF. The CDR3 bases are TGCGCCAGCAGCACAGGACTAGCGGGGGTGGATACGCAGTATTTT.

There are a few counts of this clone. The J gene is TRBJ2-1, the V gene TRBV11-1; a weak D match, TRBD2 (6 bases). The V and J ends lost 7 bases and 9 bases respectively, with 19 bases between them. The CDR3 consists of 14 residues. Germline CDR1 SGHAT, CDR2 FQDESV (reference sequence). The CDR3 sequence: CASNPGIFGGEQFF. CDR3 nucleotides: TGTGCCAGCAATCCAGGGATTTTCGGGGGTGAGCAGTTCTTC.

The rearrangement uses TRBV6-1 and TRBJ1-1; D is undetermined. The germline CDR1 and CDR2 sequences are MNHNS and SASEGT. This CDR3 is built from 13 residues. V was trimmed by 7 bases and J by 1 base, leaving 10 bases between them. CDR3 DNA sequence: TGTGCCAGCAAAAGAGGAGAGAACACTGAAGCTTTCTTT. Translating it yields CASKRGENTEAFF.

The chain couples TRBV5-1 to TRBJ1-3; 8 bases are shared with TRBD1. The V and J ends lost 4 bases and 4 bases, in that order; junction bases with no gene match: 10. This CDR3 comprises 16 residues. In germline, CDR1 is SGHRS, CDR2 YFSETQ. For the CDR3, the DNA is TGCGCCAGCAGCGAATTAACAGGGGGATACGGAAACACCATATATTTT. Translation: CASSELTGGYGNTIYF.

This chain uses TRBV15 with TRBJ1-2; D gene uncertain. The length of the CDR3 is 14 residues. Deletions cut 0 bases from V and 3 bases from J, with 8 bases between. CDR1 is LNHNV and CDR2 is YYDKDF in the germline V gene (reference sequence). In DNA, the CDR3 is TGTGCCACCAGCAGAGATGGGCAGGACTATGGCTACACCTTC. As protein: CATSRDGQDYGYTF.

V and J are TRBV12-5 and TRBJ2-7; D may be TRBD2 (6 bases). Between the trimmed V and J ends, which lost 5 bases and 4 bases, there was a span of 18 bases. This CDR3 comprises 15 residues. Germline CDR1 and CDR2: LGHNT and FRNRAP. This CDR3 is CASGPHRAGSYEQYF. CDR3 nucleotides: TGTGCTAGTGGTCCACATCGGGCGGGGAGTTACGAGCAGTACTTC.

The chain employs TRBV7-2 and TRBJ1-1, with 9 bases aligning to TRBD1. The J segment lost 1 base and the V segment lost 3 bases, leaving 0 bases of the junction unmatched. The CDR3 is made up of 14 amino acids. Germline-derived CDR1 and CDR2 are SGHTA and FQGNSA. The CDR3 nucleotides are TGTGCCAGCAGCTTGGGACAGGGGAACACTGAAGCTTTCTTT. Translated, it gives CASSLGQGNTEAFF.

The J gene is TRBJ1-4, the V gene TRBV5-5; 12 nucleotides line up with TRBD1. With 5 bases clipped from V and 12 bases from J, the junction kept 8 bases outside the gene matches. This CDR3 contains 14 residues. The germline gives CDR1 SGHKS, CDR2 YYEKEE (reference sequence). The CDR3 spells CASRPGTGGGELFF. The CDR3 DNA follows: TGTGCCAGCAGGCCCGGGACAGGGGGCGGAGAACTGTTTTTT. Looking up the rest from reference TRBV5-5 and TRBJ1-4 gives the full variable domain: DAGVTQSPTHLIKTRGQQVTLRCSPISGHKSVSWYQQVLGQGPQFIFQYYEKEERGRGNFPDRFSARQFPNYSSELNVNALLLGDSALYLCASRPGTGGGELFFGSGTQLSVL.

The V gene is TRBV9, the J gene TRBJ1-5; no firm D call. The CDR3 loop spans 13 amino acids. V shed 2 bases and J shed 4 bases, with 7 bases lying between them. The germline CDR1 and CDR2 sequences are SGDLS and YYNGEE. The CDR3 loop reads CASSVSWNQPQHF. CDR3 nucleotides: TGTGCCAGCAGCGTTAGTTGGAATCAGCCCCAGCATTTT.

The chain joins TRBV7-6 to TRBJ2-5, with TRBD2 matching 11 bases. After removal of 2 bases from V and 5 bases from J, the junction contained 10 bases not matched to a gene. This CDR3 contains 17 residues. From germline, CDR1 is SGHVS and CDR2 FNYEAQ. The CDR3 DNA reads as TGTGCCAGCAGCTTAAAACTAGCGGGGGTATTCGGGGAGACCCAGTACTTC. This gives the protein CASSLKLAGVFGETQYF.

The genes are TRBV5-4 and TRBJ1-4, with D perhaps TRBD1 (5 bases). Trimming took off 4 bases at V and 5 bases at J, with 12 bases between the two ends. CDR1 is SGHNT, CDR2 YYREEE, per germline (reference sequence). This CDR3 is 14 amino acids long. The CDR3 protein is CASSPGMENEKLFF. The CDR3 region has the DNA TGTGCCAGCAGCCCAGGGATGGAAAATGAAAAACTGTTTTTT.

The V call is TRBV6-1, the J call TRBJ2-5; 10 bases are a match to TRBD2. CDR3 length equals 16 residues. The germline CDR1 and CDR2 sequences are MNHNS and SASEGT. J was trimmed by 6 bases and V by 4 bases; bases with no gene match: 11. In DNA, the CDR3 is TGTGCCAGCAGTGCGGTAGCGGGGGGCCCCCAGCAGACCCAGTACTTC. Its translation: CASSAVAGGPQQTQYF.

This chain uses TRBV5-5 with TRBJ1-5; 8 bases are shared with TRBD1. The germline gives CDR1 SGHKS, CDR2 YYEKEE (reference sequence). The V gene end was trimmed by 3 bases and the J gene end by 7 bases; junction bases not matched to a gene: 3. This CDR3 spans 13 amino acids. The CDR3 here is CASSWTGFQPQHF. The CDR3 DNA reads TGTGCCAGCAGCTGGACAGGGTTCCAGCCCCAGCATTTT.

A few counts support this clone. This CDR3 reads CASRGQGMGYGYTF. The DNA of the CDR3 is TGTGCCAGCAGGGGACAGGGGATGGGGTATGGCTACACCTTC. The rearrangement uses TRBV6-5 and TRBJ1-2, with TRBD1 matching 10 bases. CDR3 length equals 14 residues. Germline V gene sequence: CDR1 MNHEY, CDR2 SVGAGI. V was clipped by 6 bases and J by 5 bases; unmatched bases: 6.

This chain uses TRBV30 with TRBJ1-1; TRBD1 matches at 10 bases. Germline CDR1 is GTSNPN and CDR2 is SVGIG (reference sequence). The CDR3 sequence is 14 residues long. Trimming removed 5 bases from V and 5 bases from J; junction bases left unmatched: 8. The CDR3 bases are TGTGCCTGGGGACAGGGGGGTTTGTGGACTGAAGCTTTCTTT. Its protein is CAWGQGGLWTEAFF. Full variable domain (missing parts from reference TRBV30 and TRBJ1-1): SQTIHQWPATLVQPVGSPLSLECTVEGTSNPNLYWYRQAAGRGLQLLFYSVGIGQISSEVPQNLSASRPQDRQFILSSKKLLLSDSGFYLCAWGQGGLWTEAFFGQGTRLTVV.